Presented here are 18 T cell receptor beta chains from one specimen sequenced in a study of shared clonotypes between healthy human individuals. The method was immunoSEQ multiplex PCR; TCRdb's version includes in-frame clones alone and lacks a portion of them. The sample lists 2 million to 2.5 million clones, roughly 93% occurring once. Sample: naive CD4+ T cells from PBMCs. Subset described: CD45RA+ positively selected. These receptors all stem from a man between 18 and 29 years old in good health. Some clones in this sample may be carry-over from other donors' samples.

The chain employs TRBV11-2 and TRBJ2-5; 11 nucleotides line up with TRBD2. There are 15 residues in the CDR3. With V trimmed by 3 bases and J by 10 bases, 10 bases remained unmatched. Germline V gives CDR1 SGHAT, CDR2 FQNNGV. CDR3 residues: CASSFSIAGGGSQYF. The CDR3 DNA follows: TGTGCCAGCAGCTTTTCAATAGCGGGAGGGGGGAGCCAGTACTTC.

V gene TRBV7-3 combines with J gene TRBJ2-4; D may be TRBD1 or TRBD2 (5 bases each). Germline CDR1 and CDR2: SGHTA and FQGTGA. Trimming left V 5 bases short and J 6 bases short, with 11 bases between. The CDR3 is 13 amino acids. DNA of the CDR3: TGTGCCAGCAGCCCCCCGGGGACAAACATTCAGTACTTC. It is translated as CASSPPGTNIQYF.

The chain has TRBV19 and TRBJ1-5; possibly TRBD1 for D (5 bases). V lost 2 bases and J 0 bases, leaving 11 bases between the germline ends. Germline V gene data show CDR1 as LNHDA and CDR2 as SQIVND (reference sequence). The CDR3 is 16 amino acids. The CDR3, as DNA: TGTGCCAGTAGTATATTTACAGGTCCTAGCAATCAGCCCCAGCATTTT. Protein sequence: CASSIFTGPSNQPQHF.

J is TRBJ2-3 and V is TRBV6-6, with 8 bases aligning to TRBD2. The CDR3 has 15 residues. The germline gives CDR1 MNHNY, CDR2 SVGAGI (reference sequence). V was pared by 7 bases and J by 3 bases, with 9 bases of the junction left unmatched. The CDR3 loop is CASIEAGRVTDTQYF. DNA for the CDR3: TGTGCCAGCATCGAGGCCGGGAGGGTGACAGATACGCAGTATTTT.

This rearrangement joins TRBV5-8 to TRBJ1-2; D is possibly TRBD1 (5 bases). The length of the CDR3 is 15 residues. V lost 1 base to trimming and J lost 4 bases, with 14 bases between them. Germline CDR1 reads SGHTS; CDR2 reads YDEGEE. The CDR3 coding sequence is TGTGCCAGCAGCTTGCAAGGGCGCGGGGGCTATGGCTACACCTTC. Translation gives CASSLQGRGGYGYTF.

The rearrangement uses TRBV5-5 and TRBJ1-1; weak D call: TRBD1 (5 bases). CDR1 is SGHKS, CDR2 YYEKEE, per germline (reference sequence). The CDR3 has 15 residues. The germline V and J ends were trimmed by 1 base and 4 bases, with 14 bases remaining between them. The CDR3 region has the DNA TGTGCCAGCAGCTTGCAATGGGGCTCGGGCACTGAAGCTTTCTTT. Encoded protein: CASSLQWGSGTEAFF.

CDR3 protein: CASSVFDRTYEQYF. As DNA, the CDR3 is TGTGCCAGCAGTGTGTTTGACAGAACCTACGAGCAGTACTTC. The chain uses TRBV6-1 and TRBJ2-7; D is possibly TRBD1 (5 bases). Germline assignment: CDR1 MNHNS and CDR2 SASEGT. The length of the CDR3 is 14 residues. Trimming stripped 4 bases from V and 2 bases from J, with 12 bases between.

The chain employs TRBV7-2 and TRBJ2-3; 11 positions match TRBD2. CDR3 length: 17 residues. Germline trimming cut 0 bases from V and 2 bases from J; bases unmatched to any gene: 4. The germline V gene encodes CDR1 SGHTA and CDR2 FQGNSA. CDR3 sequence (DNA): TGTGCCAGCAGCTTAGCCCTGACTAGCGGGGCCACAGATACGCAGTATTTT. Translating it yields CASSLALTSGATDTQYF.

The chain joins TRBV13 to TRBJ2-3; D uncertain. Germline loops: CDR1 PRHDT, CDR2 FYEKMQ (reference sequence). Trimming removed 6 bases from V and 0 bases from J, with 10 bases in between. The CDR3 consists of 14 residues. In DNA form, the CDR3 reads TGTGCCAGCAGTGAGAAGGTTAGCACAGATACGCAGTATTTT. This translates into CASSEKVSTDTQYF.

The chain links TRBV2 to TRBJ2-3, with 13 positions matching TRBD2. CDR3 size: 14 residues. Germline V CDR1 and CDR2: SNHLY, FYNNEI. V lost 8 bases to trimming and J lost 4 bases; unmatched junction nucleotides: 3. CDR3 region: CASGGLAGSDTQYF. The CDR3 DNA reads TGTGCCAGCGGGGGACTAGCGGGATCAGATACGCAGTATTTT.

The V and J genes are TRBV30 and TRBJ2-3; TRBD2 matches 8 bases. Trimming cost V 4 bases and J 1 base; bases outside gene matches: 10. Germline lookup yields CDR1 GTSNPN and CDR2 SVGIG (reference sequence). This CDR3 comprises 16 residues. The CDR3 here is CAWTPPSGQGTDTQYF. The CDR3, as DNA: TGTGCCTGGACCCCTCCTAGCGGGCAAGGCACAGATACGCAGTATTTT.

In regard to this clone: The identical CDR3 is also encoded by other nucleotide sequences in the sample. V is TRBV5-4 and J is TRBJ2-1; the D is unclear. The CDR3 spans 14 residues. The V and J ends lost 1 base and 0 bases respectively, with 5 bases between them. Germline CDR1 reads SGHNT; CDR2 reads YYREEE (reference sequence). The CDR3: CASSLPSSYNEQFF. CDR3 in DNA: TGTGCCAGCAGCTTGCCTAGCTCCTACAATGAGCAGTTCTTC.

The rearrangement uses TRBV27 and TRBJ1-2; perhaps TRBD1 as D (5 bases). The CDR3 consists of 11 residues. Germline CDR1 reads MNHEY; CDR2 reads SMNVEV (reference sequence). The germline V and J ends were trimmed by 9 bases and 8 bases, with 13 bases remaining between them. The CDR3 DNA sequence: TGTGCCAGGGGGGGGAATTACGGCTACACCTTC. This encodes CARGGNYGYTF.

For the CDR3, the DNA is TGTGCCAGCAGCCCGCTGGCCGCAGAAAACATTCAGTACTTC. Encoded protein: CASSPLAAENIQYF. This chain joins TRBV5-6 and TRBJ2-4; D remains ambiguous. CDR3 length: 14 amino acids. V was trimmed by 4 bases and J by 5 bases, leaving 13 bases between them. Per the germline V gene, CDR1 is SGHDT and CDR2 is YYEEEE.

CDR3 DNA: TGTGCCACCAGCAGGGGAGGGGGAACTTACAATGAGCAGTTCTTC. Translation: CATSRGGGTYNEQFF. The rearrangement uses TRBV15 and TRBJ2-1; a weak D match, TRBD2 (7 bases). V was clipped by 3 bases and J by 4 bases, with 13 bases between them. CDR3 length equals 15 residues. Germline V lookup: CDR1 LNHNV, CDR2 YYDKDF (reference sequence). The variable domain in full, completed from reference TRBV15 and TRBJ2-1, reads DAMVIQNPRYQVTQFGKPVTLSCSQTLNHNVMYWYQQKSSQAPKLLFHYYDKDFNNEADTPDNFQSRRPNTSFCFLDIRSPGLGDTAMYLCATSRGGGTYNEQFFGPGTRLTVL.

The chain recombines TRBV29-1 with TRBJ2-5; 7 bases agree with TRBD1. The CDR3 is 14 residues long. The J segment lost 2 bases and the V segment lost 8 bases, leaving 11 bases of the junction unmatched. The germline V gene encodes CDR1 SQVTM and CDR2 ANQGSEA. The CDR3 coding sequence is TGCAGCACGCGATTTAACAGGGGTCAAGAGACCCAGTACTTC. Translated: CSTRFNRGQETQYF.

This chain connects TRBV9 to TRBJ1-2; D call uncertain. V lost 0 bases and J 8 bases, leaving 8 bases between the germline ends. The CDR3 runs to 12 residues. Germline loops: CDR1 SGDLS, CDR2 YYNGEE. CDR3 nucleotide sequence: TGTGCCAGCAGCGTAGGGGGAGTCGGCTACACCTTC. This encodes CASSVGGVGYTF.

This chain uses TRBV6-5 with TRBJ1-3; D uncertain. From germline, CDR1 is MNHEY and CDR2 SVGAGI. Trimming took off 8 bases at V and 4 bases at J, with 6 bases between the two ends. The CDR3 contains 11 residues. The CDR3, as DNA: TGTGCCAGCCTTGGAGGAAACACCATATATTTT. This codes for CASLGGNTIYF.